The present entry profiles one T cell receptor (beta chain) with its context. This sample is drawn from a study of control samples from healthy donors and cancer patients. The protocol was immunoSEQ multiplex PCR, while the TCRdb copy is restricted to in-frame clones and leaves out a portion. The repertoire consists of some 150,000 clones, with approximately 91% occurring once and the leading ten covering about 3.2%. The sample was blood. The receptor comes from a man under 40 in good health.

This chain's CDR3 is CASSMYSNQPQHF. The CDR3 DNA reads as TGCGCCAGCAGCATGTATAGCAATCAGCCCCAGCATTTT. V usage is TRBV5-1 and J usage is TRBJ1-5; D gene ambiguous. This CDR3 is 13 amino acids long. V lost 4 bases to trimming and J lost 0 bases, with 5 bases between them. CDR1 SGHRS and CDR2 YFSETQ come from the germline V gene.